Described below is a single TCR beta chain sequence and its context. Its target is not known. A read error may produce the germline difference seen at one junction end. These data are taken from a study of CD4+ T cells in melanoma. General study findings and limits: Neoantigen-specific CD4+ T cells in melanoma reportedly had diverse differentiation states. CD8+ T cell, macrophage and B cell function reportedly correlated with neoantigen-specific CD4+ T cells.

The CDR3 has 13 residues. Germline assignment: CDR1 SGHDT and CDR2 YYEEEE. This table comes from immunoSEQ multiplex PCR, and its TCRdb copy is limited to in-frame clones, with some not included. Here the sample spans over 45,000 clones, roughly two thirds being singletons. Input material: tumor tissue. The V call is TRBV5-6, the J call TRBJ2-5; 7 bases align to TRBD1. This receptor was identified in a human donor with melanoma. CDR3: CASPTGVGETQNF. The CDR3 bases are TGTGCCAGTCCTACAGGGGTGGGAGAGACCCAGAACTTC.